A selection of T cell receptor beta chains follows, all from one sample in a study of OX40 agonist ivuxolimab in advanced cancers. The table came from immunoSEQ multiplex PCR; TCRdb's copy has only in-frame clones and leaves some out. Counted here are roughly 40,000 clones, 86% occurring once; the ten biggest clones make up 21%. Sequenced material: CD4+ or CD8+ T cells sorted from blood, taken in a trial of the OX40 agonist ivuxolimab. Receptor source: an adult with an advanced solid tumor such as melanoma, head and neck, liver or kidney cancer. Each CDR3 is given with its conserved first and last residue. Clone size is stated in some rows and not others, as once, few, many or a class when expanded.

clone size | V gene | CDR3 length | CDR3 protein
NA | TRBV28 | 14 | CASSLPGESGELFF
NA | TRBV19 | 16 | CASSITGESSYNEQFF
NA | TRBV7-9 | 15 | CASSPPLGTQETQYF
once | TRBV7-3 | 14 | CASSLRGVTDTQYF
NA | TRBV28 | 17 | CASSFKRTGGGKETQYF
NA | TRBV27 | 20 | CASSFNPPGQTSSYNSPLHF
NA | TRBV29-1 | 13 | CSVEIGGRSEAFF
NA | TRBV11-2 | 17 | CASSLNHGEFTYNEQFF
NA | TRBV12-5 | 15 | CASGLGGDSNQPQHF
NA | TRBV6-6 | 16 | CASSPTTGKMDNEQFF
NA | TRBV4-2 | 18 | CASSQPSGSGLESYEQYF
once | TRBV9 | 15 | CASSVDTGGPYEQYF
NA | TRBV2 | 14 | CASRGYAAKNIQYF
few | TRBV16 | 15 | CASSQSYSYLYGYTF
NA | TRBV10-3 | 14 | CAISDTGLGQPQHF
NA | TRBV28 | 15 | CASSLPPGRGNTIYF
few | TRBV4-1 | 13 | CASSQSSYNEQFF
NA | TRBV5-1 | 14 | CASSQETGTYGYTF
NA | TRBV11-2 | 14 | CASSLPTDNQPQHF
NA | TRBV2 | 14 | CASSELVGLDEQFF
NA | TRBV28 | 15 | CASSFIRLRNSPLHF
NA | TRBV11-1 | 13 | CASSLGRGETQYF
NA | TRBV6-6 | 13 | CASSYGQGQPQHF
NA | TRBV9 | 15 | CASSVGGSSTDTQYF
once | TRBV6-6 | 15 | CASSRGQDHNYEQYF
NA | TRBV4-1 | 13 | CASSQVGSYEQYF
NA | TRBV7-9 | 15 | CASSGIGLGIYGYTF
NA | TRBV21-1 | 15 | CASSLRTGRVYGYTF
NA | TRBV10-2 | 13 | CASSDSGNYGYTF
NA | TRBV11-2 | 11 | CASSLGGEQFF
NA | TRBV28 | 13 | CASSPRGPSPLHF
NA | TRBV5-4 | 13 | CASSLGGENIQYF
NA | TRBV9 | 16 | CASSVVQGAGGTEAFF
NA | TRBV2 | 16 | CASTPLLGHYNSPLHF